The rows below give T cell receptor beta chains drawn from one sample of a study of CD8 T cells in ankylosing spondylitis. TCRdb reprocessed the 5' RACE reads with MiXCR, giving one entry per CDR3 protein. The sample lists around 230,000 distinct CDR3 sequences; roughly 8.6% were seen once. Sequencing input: blood, either unsorted or a sorted T cell fraction (not recorded which). These receptors all come from a male donor with ankylosing spondylitis or in good health (not recorded which). Each CDR3 is given with its conserved first and last residue. The order of the fields is V gene, J gene, D gene, clone size, CDR3 protein, CDR3 DNA. D genes are given only for firm matches. The size entry is marked missing in some rows and otherwise reads once, few, many or a size class.

>TRBV5-1|TRBJ2-3|NA|many
CASRNEPGRYTDTQYF
TGCGCCAGCAGAAATGAACCGGGACGGTACACAGATACGCAGTATTTT
>TRBV30|TRBJ2-3|TRBD1|NA
CAWGRTGSTDTQYF
TGTGCCTGGGGTCGGACAGGGAGCACAGATACGCAGTATTTT
>TRBV3-1|TRBJ2-1|TRBD2|many
CASSLPGGWEQFF
TGTGCCAGCAGCCTTCCCGGGGGGTGGGAGCAGTTCTTC
>TRBV21-1|TRBJ2-4|NA|many
CATRNRGLGLKLAKNIQYF
TGTGCCACCCGGAACAGGGGTTTAGGATTAAAACTAGCCAAAAACATTCAGTACTTC
>TRBV20-1|TRBJ2-3|TRBD2|many
CSAVPGLGSDTQYF
TGCAGTGCGGTACCGGGACTAGGTTCTGATACGCAGTATTTT
>TRBV7-9|TRBJ2-5|TRBD1|NA
CASRTGRRETQYF
TGTGCCAGCCGGACAGGGCGTAGAGAGACCCAGTACTTC
>TRBV6-5|TRBJ2-2|NA|many
CASSYRSGRSGELFF
TGTGCCAGCAGTTATCGTTCTGGAAGGTCCGGGGAGCTGTTTTTT
>TRBV20-1|TRBJ1-2|TRBD1|many
CSAAQGPYYGYTF
TGCAGTGCCGCACAGGGGCCCTACTATGGCTACACCTTC
>TRBV5-8|TRBJ2-5|NA|NA
CASSLLPGQGETQYF
TGTGCCAGCAGCTTACTACCGGGGCAAGGAGAGACCCAGTACTTC
>TRBV18|TRBJ1-2|NA|many
CASSPGRNGYTF
TGTGCCAGCTCACCAGGGAGGAATGGCTACACCTTC
>TRBV27|TRBJ1-2|NA|many
CASSLGRDYGYTF
TGTGCCAGCAGCTTGGGTAGGGACTATGGCTACACCTTC
>TRBV7-9|TRBJ2-7|NA|NA
CASSHGTGPSYEQYF
TGTGCCAGCAGCCACGGGACGGGCCCGTCCTACGAGCAGTACTTC
>TRBV7-2|TRBJ2-1|TRBD2|many
CASSSSGIAYNEQFF
TGTGCCAGCAGCTCTAGCGGGATCGCCTACAATGAGCAGTTCTTC
>TRBV4-2|TRBJ1-5|TRBD1|NA
CASSQDRQGGQPQHF
TGTGCCAGCAGCCAAGATCGACAGGGCGGTCAGCCCCAGCATTTT
>TRBV18|TRBJ1-1|NA|NA
CASSPEMNTEAFF
TGTGCCAGCTCACCAGAGATGAACACTGAAGCTTTCTTT
>TRBV7-2|TRBJ1-1|NA|few
CASSPGQGWNTEAFF
TGTGCCAGCAGCCCCGGTCAGGGGTGGAACACTGAAGCTTTCTTT
>TRBV20-1|TRBJ2-3|TRBD2|many
CSAPPSGGAQDTQYF
TGCAGTGCTCCCCCGAGCGGGGGGGCCCAAGATACGCAGTATTTT
>TRBV12-5|TRBJ1-1|NA|many
CASGRGQNTEAFF
TGTGCTAGTGGCCGGGGCCAAAACACTGAAGCTTTCTTT
>TRBV27|TRBJ2-7|NA|many
CASRRDGPYEQYF
TGTGCCAGCAGGAGGGACGGACCCTACGAGCAGTACTTC
>TRBV5-1|TRBJ1-6|NA|NA
CASSLGPPNSPLHF
TGCGCCAGCAGCTTGGGACCTCCTAATTCACCCCTCCACTTT
>TRBV7-2|TRBJ2-1|TRBD2|few
CASSLGRWREGDEQFF
TGTGCCAGCAGCTTAGGGAGGTGGCGGGAGGGCGATGAGCAGTTCTTC
>TRBV7-2|TRBJ1-5|NA|few
CASSLTSRDLNQPQHF
TGTGCCAGCAGCTTGACCTCCCGGGATCTTAATCAGCCCCAGCATTTT
>TRBV19|TRBJ1-1|NA|NA
CASSIGGLVTEAFF
TGTGCCAGTAGTATCGGGGGGCTGGTCACTGAAGCTTTCTTT
>TRBV20-1|TRBJ2-7|NA|NA
CSARENSVGKGEQYF
TGCAGTGCTAGAGAGAATTCTGTGGGGAAGGGCGAGCAGTACTTC
>TRBV15|TRBJ2-1|NA|NA
CATSVGGSSSYNEQFF
TGTGCCACCAGCGTCGGGGGCTCGAGCTCCTACAATGAGCAGTTCTTC